This entry lists 23 T cell receptor beta chains sequenced from one sample in a study of Graves' ophthalmopathy and Graves' hyperthyroidism. The study amplified TCR beta CDR3 regions using RNA transcripts. Second-round multiplex PCR followed a first-round RT-PCR using HTBI primers. In TCRdb, the multiplex PCR reads were re-called with MiXCR into one record per CDR3 protein. The table lists a few hundred thousand distinct CDR3 sequences, less than 45% of them singletons. Input material: peripheral blood or thyroid tissue (not recorded which). The receptors were sampled from an adult man with Graves' hyperthyroidism.

This clonotype was observed a few times. The rearrangement joins TRBV7-8 to TRBJ2-2; D is perhaps TRBD2 (6 bases). Germline V lookup: CDR1 SGHVS, CDR2 FQNEAQ. The length of the CDR3 is 14 residues. The V end was cut by 5 bases, the J end by 4 bases, with 11 bases between. CDR3 sequence (DNA): TGTGCCAGCAGCGCGACTAGTGCCACCGGGGAGCTGTTTTTT. Its protein product is CASSATSATGELFF.

The chain recombines TRBV7-8 with TRBJ1-4; 8 bases agree with TRBD1. Losses at the gene ends were 4 bases for V and 3 bases for J; bases not matched to a gene: 13. The length of the CDR3 is 18 residues. Looked up from germline, CDR1 is SGHVS and CDR2 is FQNEAQ. The CDR3 here is CASSSIPRTGRANEKLFF. The CDR3 DNA follows: TGTGCCAGCAGCTCAATCCCTCGGACAGGGCGGGCTAATGAAAAACTGTTTTTT.

In this sample, this clonotype turned up many times. V and J are TRBV5-1 and TRBJ2-7; no reliable D call. The V gene lost 4 bases and the J gene lost 1 base, with 12 bases spanning the gap. From germline, CDR1 is SGHRS and CDR2 YFSETQ. The CDR3 is 14 amino acids. The CDR3 sequence: CASSPNADSYEQYF. CDR3 nucleotides: TGCGCCAGCAGCCCAAACGCGGATTCCTACGAGCAGTACTTC.

There are many counts of this clonotype. This chain uses TRBV6-1 with TRBJ1-5, with D hard to call. Germline assignment: CDR1 MNHNS and CDR2 SASEGT. The CDR3 is made up of 15 amino acids. V lost 7 bases and J lost 0, with 13 bases in between. CDR3 bases: TGTGCCAGCAACGAGGGTTTAAATAGCAATCAGCCCCAGCATTTT. This encodes CASNEGLNSNQPQHF.

As concerns this clonotype: A much larger clone sits a single nucleotide away, making a read error possible. The gene calls are TRBV29-1 and TRBJ2-7; D not certain. Germline values: CDR1 SQVTM, CDR2 ANQGSEA. The CDR3 sequence is 15 residues long. The V gene lost 4 bases and the J gene lost 0 bases, with 16 bases spanning the gap. The CDR3 sequence: CSVADPRHSSYEQYF. In DNA form, the CDR3 reads TGCAGCGTTGCGGACCCGAGACACAGCTCCTACGAGCAGTACTTC.

This clonotype was detected ten times or more. The chain joins TRBV20-1 to TRBJ1-2, with D perhaps matching TRBD1 (5 bases). The germline V gene encodes CDR1 DFQATT and CDR2 SNEGSKA (reference sequence). The CDR3 runs to 13 residues. Trimming took 3 bases from V and 8 from J, leaving 16 bases between them. CDR3 protein: CSASYRGSGGYTF. The CDR3 DNA reads as TGCAGTGCTAGTTATAGGGGCTCGGGGGGCTACACCTTC.

This clonotype was counted many times. The genes are TRBV7-2 and TRBJ1-1; D may be TRBD1 (5 bases). Germline lookup yields CDR1 SGHTA and CDR2 FQGNSA. V was cut by 5 bases and J by 1 base, with 29 bases left in between. The CDR3 extends over 20 amino acids. The CDR3 protein is CASSVGERGKGSFGNTEAFF. The CDR3 DNA follows: TGTGCCAGCAGCGTAGGAGAACGGGGCAAGGGTTCTTTTGGGAACACTGAAGCTTTCTTT.

This clonotype was picked up many times. Written as DNA, the CDR3 is TGCAGCGTGGCGGTCTCAAATCCGGGGTTGGGCGACGAGCAGTACTTC. This gives the protein CSVAVSNPGLGDEQYF. The V and J genes are TRBV29-1 and TRBJ2-7; possibly TRBD2 for D (5 bases). This CDR3 comprises 16 residues. Germline values: CDR1 SQVTM, CDR2 ANQGSEA. Trimming removed 6 bases at V and 5 bases at J, with 26 bases between.

The chain links TRBV2 to TRBJ1-5, with a possible D match to TRBD1 (6 bases). Trimming removed 0 bases from V and 3 bases from J, with 12 bases in between. Germline CDR1 reads SNHLY; CDR2 reads FYNNEI. The CDR3 covers 16 residues. The CDR3 loop reads CASSEAGRGDNQPQHF. Written as DNA, the CDR3 is TGTGCCAGCAGTGAAGCAGGCAGGGGTGACAATCAGCCCCAGCATTTT.

The chain couples TRBV19 to TRBJ2-7; D is uncertain. Per germline, CDR1 LNHDA and CDR2 SQIVND (reference sequence). V lost 3 bases and J 4 bases, leaving 10 bases between the germline ends. This CDR3 has 13 amino acids. The CDR3: CASSIRDAYEQYF. The DNA for the CDR3 is TGTGCCAGTAGTATCCGAGACGCTTACGAGCAGTACTTC.

V gene TRBV12-3 or TRBV12-4 combines with J gene TRBJ2-3, with TRBD2 matching over 9 bases. CDR3 length: 13 residues. With 8 bases clipped from V and 0 bases from J, the junction kept 0 bases outside the gene matches. The CDR3 DNA follows: TGTGCCAGCGGACTAGCGAGCACAGATACGCAGTATTTT. This gives the protein CASGLASTDTQYF.

As for this clonotype: A much larger clone sits a single nucleotide away, making a read error possible. The CDR3 DNA reads TGTGCCAGCAGTTACTCGAGAGGGACTACCTACGAGCAGTACGTC. It specifies CASSYSRGTTYEQYV. The rearrangement links TRBV7-2 to TRBJ2-7; 7 bases map to TRBD2. V shed 6 bases, J shed 2 bases, and the junction held 10 bases outside the gene matches. The CDR3 loop spans 15 amino acids. CDR1 and CDR2 (germline): SGHTA, FQGNSA.

This clonotype was recorded many times. The gene calls are TRBV5-6 and TRBJ1-4; possible D gene TRBD1, 6 bases. V gave up 4 bases and J gave up 8 bases, with 15 bases separating them. This CDR3 spans 14 amino acids. Germline-derived CDR1 and CDR2 are SGHDT and YYEEEE. CDR3 in amino acids: CASSGGTIREKLFF. CDR3 coding DNA: TGTGCCAGCAGCGGAGGGACAATCCGGGAAAAACTGTTTTTT.

At least ten counts were recorded for this clonotype. The chain is built from TRBV19 and TRBJ1-6, with TRBD1 matching 7 bases. Germline V CDR1 and CDR2: LNHDA, SQIVND (reference sequence). The CDR3 sequence is 13 residues long. V lost 5 bases and J lost 8; bases outside the gene matches: 3. The CDR3 loop reads CASSYRGDSPLHF. The CDR3 coding sequence is TGTGCCAGTAGTTACAGGGGTGATTCACCCCTCCACTTT.

The J gene is TRBJ2-5, the V gene TRBV5-1, with 15 bases aligning to TRBD2. Germline CDR1 SGHRS, CDR2 YFSETQ. The CDR3 covers 18 residues. Trimming at V came to 0 bases and at J to 5 bases, leaving 8 bases not matched to a gene. In nucleotides, the CDR3 is TGCGCCAGCAGCTTGGGTTGGACTAGCGGGAGGGCCGGGGAGACCCAGTACTTC. Protein product: CASSLGWTSGRAGETQYF.

This clonotype was observed at least ten times. The rearrangement links TRBV5-1 to TRBJ2-7; no clear D. Trimming took off 7 bases at V and 5 bases at J, with 10 bases between the two ends. CDR3 length: 11 amino acids. Germline V gene sequence: CDR1 SGHRS, CDR2 YFSETQ. As DNA, the CDR3 is TGCGCCAGCCAGCTCGGCAACGAGCAGTACTTC. Protein product: CASQLGNEQYF.

The rearrangement uses TRBV7-9 and TRBJ2-7; 16 nucleotides align to TRBD2. The CDR3 sequence is 17 residues long. Germline V gives CDR1 SEHNR, CDR2 FQNEAQ (reference sequence). V was pared by 5 bases and J by 2 bases, with 6 bases of the junction left unmatched. CDR3 DNA: TGTGCCAGCAGCCGAACCGGGACTAGCGGGGGGGCCTACGAGCAGTACTTC. This codes for CASSRTGTSGGAYEQYF.

The chain uses TRBV12-3 or TRBV12-4 and TRBJ2-2; 12 bases match TRBD2. Germline trimming cut 5 bases from V and 6 bases from J; bases unmatched to any gene: 7. The CDR3 contains 16 residues. CDR3 residues: CASSPTSGSWSGELFF. Written as DNA, the CDR3 is TGTGCCAGCAGTCCGACTAGCGGGAGTTGGTCCGGGGAGCTGTTTTTT.

In this sample, this clonotype turned up many times. The rearrangement links TRBV19 to TRBJ1-2; D is perhaps TRBD1 (6 bases). V lost 1 base and J 4 bases, leaving 7 bases between the germline ends. Germline CDR1 is LNHDA and CDR2 is SQIVND (reference sequence). The CDR3 is 13 amino acids. The chain's CDR3 is CASSIGDTYGYTF. CDR3 nucleotide sequence: TGTGCCAGTAGTATAGGGGACACCTATGGCTACACCTTC.

Details on this clonotype: This may be a read error: a much more frequent sequence differs by one nucleotide. The chain uses TRBV5-1 and TRBJ1-1; D call uncertain. Germline CDR1 and CDR2: SGHRS and YFSETQ. CDR3 length: 16 amino acids. V was clipped by 4 bases and J by 6 bases, with 22 bases between them. The CDR3 region has the DNA TGCGCCAGCAGCACCTCTCCGACGTCATGGAGTTCTGAAGCTTTCTTT. Encoded protein: CASSTSPTSWSSEAFF.

Notes on this clonotype: Given a much more abundant clone one base away, this may be a read error. V and J are TRBV20-1 and TRBJ1-5; TRBD1 matches 7 bases. The CDR3 is made up of 16 amino acids. CDR1 and CDR2 (germline): DFQATT, SNEGSKA (reference sequence). The DNA for the CDR3 is TGCAGTGCTAGAGTGAAACAGGGGAATAGCAATCGGCCCCAGCATTTT. Its protein product is CSARVKQGNSNRPQHF.

This clonotype was found many times. The rearrangement uses TRBV19 and TRBJ2-7; TRBD1 agrees at 7 bases. CDR1 is LNHDA, CDR2 SQIVND, per germline (reference sequence). CDR3 length: 16 residues. The junction had 12 bases not matched to a gene; V was cut back by 5 bases and J by 2 bases. The CDR3 coding sequence is TGTGCCAGTAGTCTGGGTATGGACAGGATTCCCTACGAGCAGTACTTC. This gives the protein CASSLGMDRIPYEQYF.

This clonotype was picked up a small number of times. The V gene is TRBV6-2 or TRBV6-3, the J gene TRBJ1-1; possible D gene TRBD1, 6 bases. This CDR3 contains 14 residues. The germline V gene has CDR1 MNHEY and CDR2 SVGEGT. The ends were cut back, 6 bases at V and 4 bases at J, with 15 bases in the middle. CDR3 loop: CASRVQGRATEAFF. CDR3 coding DNA: TGTGCCAGCAGAGTACAGGGCAGGGCCACTGAAGCTTTCTTT.